This T cell receptor (beta chain) stems from a study of T-cell reconstitution after alpha-beta-depleted transplantation in children. The TCRbeta library was prepared with unique molecular identifiers. A single record per CDR3 protein comes from TCRdb applying MiXCR to the PCR reads. Altogether about a million distinct CDR3 sequences are present, about 31% being singletons, with the ten largest covering roughly 30%. Trimming at V came to 7 bases and at J to 4 bases, leaving 11 bases not matched to a gene. This CDR3 region has 15 residues. Sequencing was performed on PBMCs, mostly from graft donor cells, taken 360 days after TCRalphabeta/CD19-depleted stem cell transplant. The origin of this receptor is a boy in the first two years of life who had a stem cell transplant for SCID, so the T cells may come from the graft donor. The chain couples TRBV12-3 or TRBV12-4 to TRBJ2-3; 7 nucleotides agree with TRBD2. The DNA for the CDR3 is TGTGCCAGCACCACTAGAGCGGGGCTGGCAGATACGCAGTATTTT. It encodes CASTTRAGLADTQYF.